This TCR beta chain was identified in a study of T cells in tuberculosis. Here immunoSEQ multiplex PCR was the method, and the copy in TCRdb shows in-frame clones only, minus some. The data show tens of thousands of clones, roughly 93% seen once. Thawed, overnight-rested PBMC were stained with GMM-loaded CD1B tetramer, viability dye and anti-CD3, then sorted. The CD1B tetramers carried C32 glucose monomycolate purified from Rhodococcus equi. PBMC for tetramer sorting were first depleted of CD14-expressing monocytes. Tetramer-negative cells, approximately 90,000 per donor, were also sorted. The CDR3 extends over 16 amino acids. Trimming removed 2 bases from V and 4 bases from J, with 14 bases in between. CDR1 is MDHEN and CDR2 is SYDVKM in the germline V gene.

The sample comprised CD1b-GMM tetramer-negative cells sorted from PBMCs. The sequence derives from an adult woman with latent tuberculosis. This chain uses TRBV28 with TRBJ1-4; weak D call: TRBD1 (6 bases). Written as DNA, the CDR3 is TGTGCCAGCAGTTTAGTAACCGGGACACATAATGAAAAACTGTTTTTT. Amino acids: CASSLVTGTHNEKLFF.